A selection of T cell receptor beta chains follows, all from one sample in a study of blood T cell repertoires in COVID-19. The assay was immunoSEQ multiplex PCR, and TCRdb's table has in-frame clones only and misses some. The data contain about 280,000 clones, roughly 86% of them singletons. Material: peripheral blood. These receptors were obtained from a young woman with COVID-19, enrolled during active disease. CDR3s include the opening cysteine and the closing phenylalanine or tryptophan. A D gene is named only where the DNA matches it firmly. Size tells how often a clone was seen (once, few, many) or the class of an expanded clone, and some rows leave it out.

abundance	j_gene	v_gene	d_gene	CDR3nt	CDR3aa
.	TRBJ1-3	TRBV15	.	TGTGCCACCAGCCACAGGGTGGCAGTCGGTGGAAACACCATATATTTT	CATSHRVAVGGNTIYF
.	TRBJ1-3	TRBV10-3	.	TGTGCCATATCTCGGGCAGGGACTGGAAACACCATATATTTT	CAISRAGTGNTIYF
.	TRBJ2-1	TRBV2	.	TGTGCCAGCAGTGGGCAGGGGTATGGTGAGCAGTTCTTC	CASSGQGYGEQFF
.	TRBJ1-1	TRBV5-1	.	TGCGCCAGCAGCTTGGAAGCAACTGAAGCTTTCTTT	CASSLEATEAFF
.	TRBJ2-2	TRBV5-4	TRBD1	TGTGCCAGCAGCTCCCGACAGGGGGGGAACACCGGGGAGCTGTTTTTT	CASSSRQGGNTGELFF
.	TRBJ2-7	TRBV30	.	TGTGCCTGGACCGTGGGGGGATACGAGCAGTACTTC	CAWTVGGYEQYF
.	TRBJ2-1	TRBV7-6	TRBD2	TGTGCCAGCTCCCCCATCAGTTCGGCGGGGGGGAAGAATGAGCAGTTCTTC	CASSPISSAGGKNEQFF
.	TRBJ1-2	TRBV11-2	TRBD1	TGTGCCAGCAGCGGACAGGGAATCTATGGCTACACCTTC	CASSGQGIYGYTF
.	TRBJ2-3	TRBV28	.	TGTGCCAGCAGTAACGAGTGGGGAGGTACGCAGTATTTT	CASSNEWGGTQYF
once	TRBJ1-2	TRBV27	.	TGTGCCAGCAGTTTATCTGGGGGGATAGGCTATGGCTACACCTTC	CASSLSGGIGYGYTF
few	TRBJ1-2	TRBV2	.	TGTGCCAGCAGTTGGTCGGGAGTGGGCTACACCTTC	CASSWSGVGYTF
.	TRBJ2-7	TRBV18	.	TGTGCCAGCTCACTGCAGGGTTACGAGCAGTACTTC	CASSLQGYEQYF